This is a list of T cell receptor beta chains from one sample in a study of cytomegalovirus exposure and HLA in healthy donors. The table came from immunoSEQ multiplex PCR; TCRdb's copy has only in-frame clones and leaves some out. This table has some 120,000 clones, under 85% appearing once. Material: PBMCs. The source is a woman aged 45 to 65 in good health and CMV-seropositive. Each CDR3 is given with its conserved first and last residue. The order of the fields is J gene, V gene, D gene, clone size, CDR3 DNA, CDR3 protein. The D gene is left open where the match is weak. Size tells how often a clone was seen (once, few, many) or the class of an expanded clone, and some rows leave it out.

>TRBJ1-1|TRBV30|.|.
TGTGCCCGGCGAAATCCCCTGGGCAGGGGCGACACTGAAGCTTTCTTT
CARRNPLGRGDTEAFF
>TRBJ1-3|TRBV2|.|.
TGTGCCAGCAGTGAATTCGGTTACTCTGGAAACACCATATATTTT
CASSEFGYSGNTIYF
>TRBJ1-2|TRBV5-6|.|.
TGTGCCAGCAGCTTGGAGGCGGTAGGCTACACCTTC
CASSLEAVGYTF
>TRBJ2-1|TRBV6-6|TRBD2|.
TGTGCCAGCAGTTCCGTGAACGGGGGGGCCGAGAATGAGCAGTTCTTC
CASSSVNGGAENEQFF
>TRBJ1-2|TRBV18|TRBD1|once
TGTGCCAGCTCGTCAAGATCGGACAGGGGGCTCTACACCTTC
CASSSRSDRGLYTF
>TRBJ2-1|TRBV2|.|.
TGTGCCAGCAGGGGGGACATCGCGGGCAATGAGCAGTTCTTC
CASRGDIAGNEQFF
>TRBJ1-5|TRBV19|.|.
TGTGCCAGTAGTATAGGGGCAGATTACCAGCCCCAGCATTTT
CASSIGADYQPQHF
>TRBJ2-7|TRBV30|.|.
TGTGCCTGGAGTCGGGGGACCTACGAGCAGTACTTC
CAWSRGTYEQYF
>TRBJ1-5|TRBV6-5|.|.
TGTGCCAGCAGTTCCAACAGGTACAATCAGCCCCAGCATTTT
CASSSNRYNQPQHF
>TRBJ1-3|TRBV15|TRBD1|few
TGTGCCACCAGTAGCGATCCGGGACAGGTCGGAAACACCATATATTTT
CATSSDPGQVGNTIYF
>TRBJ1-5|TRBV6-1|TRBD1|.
TGTGCCAGCAGTCATGGACAGGGCTTAAGACAGCCCCAGCATTTT
CASSHGQGLRQPQHF
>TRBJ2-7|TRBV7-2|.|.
TGTGCCAGCAGCTTGGGACTCCGGGATGAGCAGTACTTC
CASSLGLRDEQYF
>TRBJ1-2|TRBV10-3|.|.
TGTGCCGCTTCGTATTCCGGTGAGGATGGCTACACCTTC
CAASYSGEDGYTF
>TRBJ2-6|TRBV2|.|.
TGTGCCAGCAAGGATACAGGCGGCTCTGGGGCCAACGTCCTGACTTTC
CASKDTGGSGANVLTF
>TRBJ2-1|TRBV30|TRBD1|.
TGTGCCTGGAGCGCCACAGGGGGTGAGCAGTTCTTC
CAWSATGGEQFF
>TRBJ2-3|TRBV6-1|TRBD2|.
TGTGCCAGCAGTGAAATTCGGGGGGGCGCAGATACGCAGTATTTT
CASSEIRGGADTQYF
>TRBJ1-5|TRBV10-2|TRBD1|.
TGCGCCAGCAGGAGGGGACAGGGCCCTGGCAATCAGCCCCAGCATTTT
CASRRGQGPGNQPQHF
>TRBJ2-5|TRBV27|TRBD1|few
TGTGCCAGCAGAACTAAAGGGACAGGGGCCGAGGAGACCCAGTACTTC
CASRTKGTGAEETQYF
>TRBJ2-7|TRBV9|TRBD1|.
TGTGCCAGCAGCGTAGGGACAGGGTGGAACTACGAGCAGTACTTC
CASSVGTGWNYEQYF
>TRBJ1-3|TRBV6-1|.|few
TGTGCCAGCAGTGACCCTCTCGTCTCTGGAAACACCATATATTTT
CASSDPLVSGNTIYF
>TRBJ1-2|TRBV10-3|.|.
TGTGCCACCAGACAAGGCCCAGGGACTCTTGGCTACACCTTC
CATRQGPGTLGYTF
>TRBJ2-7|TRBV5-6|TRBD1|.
TGTGCCAGCAGCGGAGCCCGGGACAGGGGGCCACTGGAGCAGTACTTC
CASSGARDRGPLEQYF
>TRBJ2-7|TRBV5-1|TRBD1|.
TGCGCCAGCAGATCGGGGACAGTGAGCTCCTACGAGCAGTACTTC
CASRSGTVSSYEQYF
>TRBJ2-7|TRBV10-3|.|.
TGTGCCATCAGTGAGTCGAACCGGGTGGGGGGGCTGGCGGAGCAGTACTTC
CAISESNRVGGLAEQYF
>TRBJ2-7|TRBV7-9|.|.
TGTTCCAGCAGCCACTCCAGCGGCGAGCAGTACTTC
CSSSHSSGEQYF
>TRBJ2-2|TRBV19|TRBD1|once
TGTGCCAGTAGAGCTGGACAGGGCCTATCGCCCGGGGAGCTGTTTTTT
CASRAGQGLSPGELFF
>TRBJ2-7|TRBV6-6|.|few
TGTGCCAGCAGTACCCAGGGGTACGAGCAGTACTTC
CASSTQGYEQYF
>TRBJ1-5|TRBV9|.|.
TGTGCCAGCAGTCGAACAGCCTATAGCAATCAGCCCCAGCATTTT
CASSRTAYSNQPQHF
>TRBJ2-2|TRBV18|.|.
TGTGCCAGCTCCCTCCAGGGAGGGGGGAACACCGGGGAGCTGTTTTTT
CASSLQGGGNTGELFF
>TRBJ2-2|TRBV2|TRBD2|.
TGTGCCAGCAGTGGGACTAGCGGGGGGGCCGCGACCGGGGAGCTGTTTTTT
CASSGTSGGAATGELFF
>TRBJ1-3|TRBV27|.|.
TGTGCCAGCAGTAGAGGGGGTGGAAACACCATATATTTT
CASSRGGGNTIYF
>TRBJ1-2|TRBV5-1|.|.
TGCGCCAGCAGCTTGGACGTGGGGAGGTATGGCTACACCTTC
CASSLDVGRYGYTF
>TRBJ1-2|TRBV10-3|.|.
TGTGCCATCAGTGAGTCGGGGCGTCAGGGCTACACCTTC
CAISESGRQGYTF
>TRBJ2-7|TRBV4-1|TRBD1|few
TGCGCCAGCAGCCGAGGGACAGGGGTAAGCTACGAGCAGTACTTC
CASSRGTGVSYEQYF
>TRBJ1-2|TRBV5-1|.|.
TGCGCCAGCAGCAACCCGGAGAGGGCCAACTATGGCTACACCTTC
CASSNPERANYGYTF
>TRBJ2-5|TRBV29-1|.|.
TGCAGCCACGCCGGGGGAACAGGGACCCAGTACTTC
CSHAGGTGTQYF
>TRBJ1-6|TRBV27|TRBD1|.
TGTGCCAGCAGTTCCACGACAGGGGGTGGTAATTCACCCCTCCACTTT
CASSSTTGGGNSPLHF